A single sample gave rise to the 2 T cell receptor beta chains below, sequenced in a study of shared clonotypes between healthy human individuals. Sequencing was performed with immunoSEQ multiplex PCR; in TCRdb, only in-frame clones are kept and a portion is missing. The sample includes roughly 2,000,000 clones, roughly 95% of them seen just once. Cells designated naive CD8 were CD45RO-negative and were positively selected for CCR7, with terminally differentiated effector memory CD45RA+ cells excluded. The sample was naive CD8+ T cells sorted from blood. The origin of the receptors is a man aged 18 to 30 in good health.

This chain joins TRBV18 and TRBJ2-7; D may be TRBD1 (6 bases). Trimming removed 2 bases from V and 0 bases from J, with 8 bases in between. This CDR3 has 14 amino acids. CDR1 and CDR2 from the germline V gene are KGHSH and LQKENI. CDR3 in amino acids: CASSPSRGSYEQYF. The CDR3 DNA is TGTGCCAGCTCACCATCCAGGGGCTCCTACGAGCAGTACTTC. Filled out from reference TRBV18 and TRBJ2-7, the complete variable domain reads NAGVMQNPRHLVRRRGQEARLRCSPMKGHSHVYWYRQLPEEGLKFMVYLQKENIIDESGMPKERFSAEFPKEGPSILRIQQVVRGDSAAYFCASSPSRGSYEQYFGPGTRLTVT.

As concerns this clone: Other DNA sequences in the sample encode the same CDR3. This chain uses TRBV27 with TRBJ2-3; 9 bases are a match to TRBD1. CDR1 is MNHEY, CDR2 SMNVEV, per germline (reference sequence). V trimming: 5 bases; J trimming: 6 bases; junction bases outside the gene matches: 6. The CDR3 runs to 14 residues. The CDR3 coding sequence is TGTGCCAGCAGTCCGGGACAGGGTTCGGATACGCAGTATTTT. The encoded protein is CASSPGQGSDTQYF.